The 7 T cell receptor beta chains listed next were all sequenced from one sample in a study of radiotherapy plus CTLA-4 blockade in lung cancer. TCRdb's table, derived via immunoSEQ multiplex PCR, lists solely in-frame clones and lacks some. The sample gives more than 90,000 clones, roughly 77% of which show up once; 3% to 4% is in the top ten. This specimen was peripheral blood, taken from a patient treated with radiotherapy plus ipilimumab. The receptors originated from a human donor with non-small cell lung cancer that progressed on radiotherapy plus ipilimumab. Some clones in this sample may be carry-over from other donors' samples.

The chain couples TRBV5-1 to TRBJ2-2; D is perhaps TRBD2 (6 bases). V was pared by 4 bases and J by 6 bases, with 19 bases between. The CDR3 spans 16 residues. CDR1 is SGHRS, CDR2 YFSETQ, per germline. CDR3 DNA: TGCGCCAGCAGCGAAGCCGTGACTAGTTTACCCGGGGAGCTGTTTTTT. Its translation is CASSEAVTSLPGELFF. Full variable domain (outside the CDR3, taken from reference TRBV5-1 and TRBJ2-2): KAGVTQTPRYLIKTRGQQVTLSCSPISGHRSVSWYQQTPGQGLQFLFEYFSETQRNKGNFPGRFSGRQFSNSRSEMNVSTLELGDSALYLCASSEAVTSLPGELFFGEGSRLTVL.

In DNA, the CDR3 is TGTGCCAGCGCTCAACCGGGACTAGCAACAGATACGCAGTATTTT. Its protein product is CASAQPGLATDTQYF. This chain connects TRBV18 to TRBJ2-3, with 9 bases matching TRBD2. The germline V gene has CDR1 KGHSH and CDR2 LQKENI. This CDR3 contains 15 residues. V shed 8 bases and J 3 bases; nucleotides not matched to a gene: 9. The whole variable domain, remainder taken from reference TRBV18 and TRBJ2-3, is NAGVMQNPRHLVRRRGQEARLRCSPMKGHSHVYWYRQLPEEGLKFMVYLQKENIIDESGMPKERFSAEFPKEGPSILRIQQVVRGDSAAYFCASAQPGLATDTQYFGPGTRLTVL.

Turning to this clone: A junction boundary mismatches the germline segment, possibly from a read error. V usage is TRBV7-6 and J usage is TRBJ2-7; 8 positions match TRBD1. The CDR3 is 15 residues long. Germline loops: CDR1 SGHVS, CDR2 FNYEAQ. CDR3 amino acids: CASSPGKDRVYEQHF. For the CDR3, the DNA is TGTGCCAGCAGCCCGGGGAAGGACAGGGTGTACGAGCAGCACTTC.

This chain uses TRBV23-1 with TRBJ1-2; 7 nucleotides agree with TRBD1. TRBV23-1 is filed as an ORF, its function uncertain. The CDR3 has 14 residues. The trim removed 9 bases at V and 6 bases at J, leaving 13 bases unmatched. This CDR3 reads CASTWDRRGNGYTF. CDR3 sequence (DNA): TGCGCCAGTACTTGGGACAGAAGGGGTAATGGCTACACCTTC.

This chain uses TRBV7-3 with TRBJ1-1, with D unclear. Germline V gene sequence: CDR1 SGHTA, CDR2 FQGTGA. The CDR3 contains 15 residues. Trimming cost V 1 base and J 2 bases, with 11 bases left between them. The CDR3 reads CASSLIGVPNTEAFF. The CDR3 nucleotides are TGTGCCAGCAGCTTAATTGGTGTCCCAAACACTGAAGCTTTCTTT.

This chain uses TRBV7-6 with TRBJ1-2, with a possible D match to TRBD1 (5 bases). Looked up from germline, CDR1 is SGHVS and CDR2 is FNYEAQ. V shed 3 bases and J shed 4 bases, with 15 bases lying between them. CDR3 size: 15 residues. In DNA form, the CDR3 reads TGTGCCAGCAGCTTCCCCCGGGGGGACGCCTATGGCTACACCTTC. Amino acids: CASSFPRGDAYGYTF.

The CDR3: CASNSGTGHYGYTF. Here the CDR3 DNA reads TGCGCCAGCAACTCCGGGACAGGGCACTATGGCTACACCTTC. V gene TRBV5-1 combines with J gene TRBJ1-2; 9 bases match TRBD1. The junction had 6 bases not matched to a gene; V was cut back by 6 bases and J by 3 bases. The CDR3 contains 14 residues. Looked up from germline, CDR1 is SGHRS and CDR2 is YFSETQ.